This T cell receptor beta chain was captured in a study of tumor-infiltrating lymphocytes in localized non-small cell lung cancer. Study at large: The cohort mixed smokers and never-smokers, several histologies, and some post-neoadjuvant-chemotherapy samples. Tumor tissue and non-adjacent uninvolved lung came from each patient.

TCRdb's table, derived via immunoSEQ multiplex PCR, lists solely in-frame clones and lacks some. The sample lists over 8,000 clones, roughly 75% occurring once. The TCR sequence derives from a human donor with non-small cell lung cancer. Sequencing input: uninvolved lung tissue not adjacent to the tumor.

CDR3 nucleotides: TGCGCCAGCAGCCCCGGACAGCCCGGTGATCAGCCCCAGCATTTT. Translation gives CASSPGQPGDQPQHF. The chain links TRBV5-1 to TRBJ1-5; D is possibly TRBD1 (6 bases). The CDR3 runs 15 residues. Trimming pared 4 bases from V and 5 bases from J, leaving 16 bases between. Germline loops: CDR1 SGHRS, CDR2 YFSETQ.